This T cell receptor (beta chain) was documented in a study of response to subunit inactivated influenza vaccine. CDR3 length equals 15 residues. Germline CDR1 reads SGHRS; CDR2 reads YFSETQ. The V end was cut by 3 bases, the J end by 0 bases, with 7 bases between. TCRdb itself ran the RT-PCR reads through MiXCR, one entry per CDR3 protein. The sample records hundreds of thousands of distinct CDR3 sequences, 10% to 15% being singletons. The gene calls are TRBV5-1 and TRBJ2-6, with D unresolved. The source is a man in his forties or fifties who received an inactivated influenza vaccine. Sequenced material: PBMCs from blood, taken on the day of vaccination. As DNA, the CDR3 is TGCGCCAGCAGCTCTCCGTTCTCTGGGGCCAACGTCCTGACTTTC. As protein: CASSSPFSGANVLTF.